Listed below are T cell receptor beta chains from one sample, sequenced in a study of blood T cell repertoires in COVID-19. Clones were read by immunoSEQ multiplex PCR, and TCRdb kept only the in-frame ones, dropping some. Of around 68,000 clones listed, 88% are singletons. The material sequenced was peripheral blood. These TCRs come from a human donor in a cohort sampled during active COVID-19. Both conserved end residues are trimmed from each CDR3.

V	J	CDR3
TRBV10-3	TRBJ1-1	AVSSRGDTEAF
TRBV19	TRBJ1-2	ASNQLTPGYYGYT
TRBV28	TRBJ1-2	ASSPPRGRGYT
TRBV7-2	TRBJ1-5	ASSLVRGNQPQH
TRBV28	TRBJ2-2	ASTTGEVDTGELF
TRBV6-5	TRBJ2-5	ASSYSGLAGEETQY
TRBV18	TRBJ1-2	ASSPRTGVVYT
TRBV5-1	TRBJ1-3	ASSLSQASGNTIY
TRBV9	TRBJ1-4	ASSKGPEGEKLF
TRBV4-3	TRBJ2-2	ASSRNRIPGQANTGELF
TRBV7-6	TRBJ2-1	ASSTGTSGSGEQF
TRBV19	TRBJ1-5	ASISGQGGQPQH
TRBV9	TRBJ1-4	ASSVEGKKLF
TRBV5-1	TRBJ2-1	ASSSGQPQYNEQF
TRBV11-2	TRBJ2-5	ASSHARGSGSNKETQY